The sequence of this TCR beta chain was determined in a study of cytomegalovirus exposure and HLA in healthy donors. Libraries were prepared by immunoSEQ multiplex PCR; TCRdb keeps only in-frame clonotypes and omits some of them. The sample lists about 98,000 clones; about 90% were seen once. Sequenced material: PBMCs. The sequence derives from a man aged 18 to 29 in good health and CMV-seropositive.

CDR3 loop: CASSQVGGSTEAFF. DNA of the CDR3: TGTGCCAGCAGCCAGGTAGGGGGATCCACTGAAGCTTTCTTT. The chain combines TRBV7-3 with TRBJ1-1; D is possibly TRBD1 (6 bases). The CDR3 loop spans 14 amino acids. V lost 5 bases to trimming and J lost 4 bases, with 14 bases between them. In germline, CDR1 is SGHTA, CDR2 FQGTGA.